The clone carrying this T cell receptor beta chain was seen a handful of times. The record originates from a study of OX40 agonist ivuxolimab in advanced cancers. Produced via immunoSEQ multiplex PCR; TCRdb's table is partial and in-frame only. The top ten clones hold 5.5% to 8.5% of a sample with 65,000 to 75,000 clones, 82% of them seen once. V dropped 6 bases and J dropped 4 bases, with 12 bases sitting between them. There are 13 residues in the CDR3. Germline V lookup: CDR1 LNHDA, CDR2 SQIVND (reference sequence). The chain joins TRBV19 to TRBJ1-1; D may be TRBD1 (5 bases). The receptor was derived from an adult with an advanced solid tumor such as melanoma, head and neck, liver or kidney cancer. The input for sequencing was CD4+ or CD8+ T cells sorted from blood, taken in a trial of the OX40 agonist ivuxolimab. The DNA for the CDR3 is TGTGCCAGTAGGGGGGGAGGGGCCACTGAAGCTTTCTTT. This sequence encodes CASRGGGATEAFF.